What follows are 8 T cell receptor beta chains derived from one specimen sequenced in a study of OX40 agonist ivuxolimab in advanced cancers. The data were produced by immunoSEQ multiplex PCR, yet TCRdb's version contains in-frame clones alone and is incomplete. The profile shows 72,000 or so clones, nearly 90% of them singletons. Sequences were derived from CD4+ or CD8+ T cells sorted from blood, sampled in a trial of the OX40 agonist ivuxolimab. These receptors all stem from an adult with an advanced solid tumor such as melanoma, head and neck, liver or kidney cancer.

CDR3 DNA: TGTGCCAGTAGCGTTGAGGATACGCAGTATTTT. Its protein is CASSVEDTQYF. The chain joins TRBV19 to TRBJ2-3; D remains unclear. This CDR3 has 11 amino acids. The V end was cut by 6 bases, the J end by 6 bases, with 7 bases between. Germline CDR1 is LNHDA and CDR2 is SQIVND (reference sequence).

Of note for this clone: A junction boundary mismatches the germline segment, possibly from a read error. The chain carries TRBV7-7 and TRBJ2-5, with 13 bases matching TRBD2. The CDR3 extends over 15 amino acids. Germline V gene data show CDR1 as SSHAT and CDR2 as FNYEAQ (reference sequence). CDR3 sequence (DNA): TGTGCTAGCAGCCGACTAGCGGGGGGCCGCGAGACCCAGTACTTC. This encodes CASSRLAGGRETQYF.

V is TRBV6-5 and J is TRBJ2-5, with D perhaps TRBD2 (5 bases). Germline CDR1 MNHEY, CDR2 SVGAGI. Trimming took off 5 bases at V and 13 bases at J, with 17 bases between the two ends. This CDR3 is built from 12 residues. The CDR3 loop is CASSPTSFGPYF. DNA of the CDR3: TGTGCCAGCAGTCCAACTAGTTTCGGGCCGTACTTC.

The gene calls are TRBV6-6 and TRBJ2-2, with 8 nucleotides matching TRBD2. Germline lookup yields CDR1 MNHNY and CDR2 SVGAGI (reference sequence). V gave up 2 bases and J gave up 7 bases; unmatched junction bases: 6. The CDR3 consists of 15 residues. The CDR3 coding sequence is TGTGCCAGCAGTTACCCGGGAGGGGGTGTCGGGGAGCTGTTTTTT. This sequence encodes CASSYPGGGVGELFF.

The chain joins TRBV5-4 to TRBJ2-2, with D hard to call. Germline values: CDR1 SGHNT, CDR2 YYREEE (reference sequence). V lost 4 bases and J 0 bases, leaving 7 bases between the germline ends. The CDR3 spans 14 residues. In nucleotides, the CDR3 is TGTGCCAGCAGCCGCACTTCGAACACCGGGGAGCTGTTTTTT. Amino acids: CASSRTSNTGELFF.

This chain uses TRBV5-5 with TRBJ1-4; no clear D gene. Deletions cut 0 bases from V and 7 bases from J, with 13 bases between. This CDR3 contains 15 residues. Per the germline V gene, CDR1 is SGHKS and CDR2 is YYEKEE (reference sequence). The CDR3: CASSLGAISGEKLFF. DNA of the CDR3: TGTGCCAGCAGCTTGGGGGCCATTAGCGGTGAAAAACTGTTTTTT.

This chain connects TRBV7-9 to TRBJ2-5; D perhaps matches TRBD1 (8 bases). This CDR3 is built from 14 residues. V gave up 5 bases and J gave up 3 bases, with 13 bases separating them. Germline loops: CDR1 SEHNR, CDR2 FQNEAQ (reference sequence). The CDR3 DNA is TGTGCCAGCAGCCTACAGGGGGGGAAAGAGACCCAGTACTTC. Residues: CASSLQGGKETQYF.

This sequence joins TRBV18 and TRBJ1-6; D gene unclear. The germline gives CDR1 KGHSH, CDR2 LQKENI. The CDR3 is 16 amino acids. The V gene lost 4 bases and the J gene lost 6 bases, with 16 bases spanning the gap. The CDR3 loop is CASSLSTGQINSPLHF. The CDR3 DNA sequence: TGTGCCAGCTCACTTTCGACTGGGCAGATTAATTCACCCCTCCACTTT. The full variable domain, its missing parts supplied by reference TRBV18 and TRBJ1-6, is NAGVMQNPRHLVRRRGQEARLRCSPMKGHSHVYWYRQLPEEGLKFMVYLQKENIIDESGMPKERFSAEFPKEGPSILRIQQVVRGDSAAYFCASSLSTGQINSPLHFGNGTRLTVT.